This entry is about one T cell receptor (beta chain). What this receptor recognizes is not known. No much larger clone is present one base from it, and per-base qualities are unavailable. TCRbeta CDR3 regions were amplified from genomic DNA by means of the immunoSEQ Assay, a bias-controlled multiplex PCR. In the source study's methods: Within the assay, amplification of reference gene primers was used to estimate how many nucleated cells each sample contained. To quantify the absolute abundance of each unique TCRbeta CDR3 rearrangement, sequence reads were collapsed and filtered. For each sample, productive Simpson clonality was calculated by taking the square root of Simpson's diversity index across productive rearrangements. TCRdb retrieved this table from immuneACCESS and kept in-frame rearrangements only. Not all clones are present; in checked studies, unresolved V genes account for under half, and no reason is known for the remainder. That table is the source of V, J and clone size, and D and trimming were worked out from the DNA. The sample contains approximately 68,000 clones, more than 70% of them found a single time. About 40% of the sample is taken by the ten largest.

This entry belongs to a study of blood T cell repertoires in COVID-19 (TCRdb year 2020). With regard to the full study: Samples from collaborators originated in the United States, Italy and Spain and spanned both the acute and convalescent phases of COVID-19. The material from the prospective study consisted of cDNA or gDNA derived from T cells, B-cell-depleted T cells, or PBMCs. Sample metadata almost always included a de-identified subject ID, COVID-19 status, age in years and sex. The repertoires were made available in a free public database intended to serve as a resource for research on the immune response to SARS-CoV-2. HLA class I and class II types, where available, came from metadata supplied by the sample provider rather than from assay-based typing. The dataset comprised deeply sampled blood TCRbeta repertoires from subjects exposed to, actively infected with, or recovered from COVID-19. Samples were obtained from the ongoing ImmuneRACE study (first 160 participants) and from 1,254 subjects provided by 6 global collaborators. What the work shows at the level of the full study, not this receptor alone: How much clinical and demographic metadata was included differed by source and by participant, and the metadata was provided uncurated.

In the germline V gene, CDR1 corresponds to MNHEY and CDR2 to SVGAGI. For this chain, trimming is 7 bases at the V end and 4 bases at the J end, and the number of junction bases without a gene match is 9. The CDR3, cysteine through phenylalanine, is 15 amino acids long. The entry retains the CDR3 DNA only, 45 bases that are in frame from base 1. The collaborating institutions used their own protocols to collect whole blood in K2EDTA tubes. For TCRbeta analysis, collaborator samples were shipped as frozen whole blood, as isolated PBMCs, or as DNA extracted from either sample type. Recombination linked TRBV6-5 to TRBJ1-2; TRBD1 matches 10 bases in the middle. The sample taken for sequencing was peripheral blood. The receptor was isolated from an elderly woman with active or convalescent COVID-19. The CDR3 protein: CASNNLGQGGYGYTF. The DNA sequence is TGTGCCAGCAACAACTTAGGACAGGGGGGCTATGGCTACACCTTC.